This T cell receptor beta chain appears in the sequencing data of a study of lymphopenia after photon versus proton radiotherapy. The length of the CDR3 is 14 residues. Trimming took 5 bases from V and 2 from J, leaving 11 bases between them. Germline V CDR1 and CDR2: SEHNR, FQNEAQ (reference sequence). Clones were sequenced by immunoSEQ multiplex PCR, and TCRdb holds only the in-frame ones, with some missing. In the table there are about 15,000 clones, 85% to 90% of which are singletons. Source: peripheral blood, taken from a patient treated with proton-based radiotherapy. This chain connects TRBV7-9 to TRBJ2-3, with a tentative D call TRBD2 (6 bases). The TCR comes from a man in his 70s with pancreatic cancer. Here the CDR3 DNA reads TGTGCCAGCAGCGATAGCGGACTCACAGATACGCAGTATTTT. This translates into CASSDSGLTDTQYF.